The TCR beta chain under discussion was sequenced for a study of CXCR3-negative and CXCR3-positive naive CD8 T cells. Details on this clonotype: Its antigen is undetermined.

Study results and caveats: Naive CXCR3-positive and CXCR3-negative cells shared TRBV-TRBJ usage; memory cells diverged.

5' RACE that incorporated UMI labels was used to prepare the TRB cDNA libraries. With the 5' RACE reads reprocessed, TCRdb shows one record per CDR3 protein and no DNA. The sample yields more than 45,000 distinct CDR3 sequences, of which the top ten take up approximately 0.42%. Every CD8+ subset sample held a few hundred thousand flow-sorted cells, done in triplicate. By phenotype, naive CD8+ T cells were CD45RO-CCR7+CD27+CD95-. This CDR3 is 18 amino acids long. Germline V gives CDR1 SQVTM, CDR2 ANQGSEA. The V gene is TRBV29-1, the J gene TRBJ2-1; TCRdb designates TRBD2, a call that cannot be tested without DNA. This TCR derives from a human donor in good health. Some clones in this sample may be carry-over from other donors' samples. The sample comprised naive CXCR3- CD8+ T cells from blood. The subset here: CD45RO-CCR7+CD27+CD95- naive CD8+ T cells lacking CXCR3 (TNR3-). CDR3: CSVERQASGRRSYNEQFF.